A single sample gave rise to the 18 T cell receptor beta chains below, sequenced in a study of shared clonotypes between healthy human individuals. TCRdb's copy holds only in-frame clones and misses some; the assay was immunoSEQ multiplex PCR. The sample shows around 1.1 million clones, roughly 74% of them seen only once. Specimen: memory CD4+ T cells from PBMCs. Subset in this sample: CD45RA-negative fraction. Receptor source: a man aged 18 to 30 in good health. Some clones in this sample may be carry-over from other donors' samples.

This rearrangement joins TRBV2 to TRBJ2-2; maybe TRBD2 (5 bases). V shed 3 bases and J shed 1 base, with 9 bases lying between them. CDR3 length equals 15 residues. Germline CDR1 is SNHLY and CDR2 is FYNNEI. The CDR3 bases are TGTGCCAGCAGTGAGAAACTAGTGAACACCGGGGAGCTGTTTTTT. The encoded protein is CASSEKLVNTGELFF.

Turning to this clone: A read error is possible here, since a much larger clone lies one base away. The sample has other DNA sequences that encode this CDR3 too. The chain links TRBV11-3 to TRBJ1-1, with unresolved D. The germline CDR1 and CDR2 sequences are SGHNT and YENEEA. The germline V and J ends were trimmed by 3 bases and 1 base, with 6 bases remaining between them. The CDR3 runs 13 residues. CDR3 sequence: CASSFGRNTEAFF. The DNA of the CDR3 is TGTGCCAGCAGCTTTGGACGGAACACTGAAGCTTTCTTT.

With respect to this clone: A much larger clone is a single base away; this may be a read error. The CDR3 DNA follows: TGTGCCAGCAGCGATAACGGGGGTGTATATGGCTACACCTTC. Residues: CASSDNGGVYGYTF. The genes are TRBV11-2 and TRBJ1-2; tentative D call: TRBD1 (5 bases). The germline V and J ends were trimmed by 5 bases and 5 bases, with 15 bases remaining between them. Germline V gene sequence: CDR1 SGHAT, CDR2 FQNNGV. CDR3 length equals 14 residues.

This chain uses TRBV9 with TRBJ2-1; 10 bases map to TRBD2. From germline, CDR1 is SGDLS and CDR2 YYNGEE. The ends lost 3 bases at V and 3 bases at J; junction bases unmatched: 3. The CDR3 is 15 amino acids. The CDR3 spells CASSGTSGRYNEQFF. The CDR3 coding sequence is TGTGCCAGCAGCGGGACTAGCGGTCGCTACAATGAGCAGTTCTTC. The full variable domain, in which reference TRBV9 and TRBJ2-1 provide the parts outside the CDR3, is DSGVTQTPKHLITATGQRVTLRCSPRSGDLSVYWYQQSLDQGLQFLIQYYNGEERAKGNILERFSAQQFPDLHSELNLSSLELGDSALYFCASSGTSGRYNEQFFGPGTRLTVL.

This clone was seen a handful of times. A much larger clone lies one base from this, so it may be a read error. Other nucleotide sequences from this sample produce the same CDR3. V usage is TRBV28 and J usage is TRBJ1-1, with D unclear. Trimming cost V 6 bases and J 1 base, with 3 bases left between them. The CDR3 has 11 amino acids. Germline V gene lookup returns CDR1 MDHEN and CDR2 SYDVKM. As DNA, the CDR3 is TGTGCCAGCAGGCAGAACACTGAAGCTTTCTTT. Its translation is CASRQNTEAFF.

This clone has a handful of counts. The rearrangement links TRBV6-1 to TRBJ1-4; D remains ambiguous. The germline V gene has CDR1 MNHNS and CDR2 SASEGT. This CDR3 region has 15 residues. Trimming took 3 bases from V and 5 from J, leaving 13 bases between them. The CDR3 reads CASSDGAGSNEKLFF. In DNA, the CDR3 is TGTGCCAGCAGTGATGGCGCGGGGTCCAATGAAAAACTGTTTTTT.

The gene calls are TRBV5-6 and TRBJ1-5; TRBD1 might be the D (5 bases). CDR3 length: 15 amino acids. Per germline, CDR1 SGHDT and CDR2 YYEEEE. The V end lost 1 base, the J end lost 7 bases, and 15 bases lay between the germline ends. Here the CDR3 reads CASSLLTLRDQPQHF. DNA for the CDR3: TGTGCCAGCAGCTTGTTGACCCTCAGGGACCAGCCCCAGCATTTT.

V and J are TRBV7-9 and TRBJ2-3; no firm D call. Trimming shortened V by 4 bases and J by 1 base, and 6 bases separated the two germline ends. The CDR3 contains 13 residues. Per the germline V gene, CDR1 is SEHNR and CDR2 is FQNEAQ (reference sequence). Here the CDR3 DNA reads TGTGCCAGCAGCTATGGGCGCACAGATACGCAGTATTTT. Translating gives CASSYGRTDTQYF.

In DNA, the CDR3 is TGTGCCATCAGTGACCAGACAGGGCGGGTGGAGACCCAGTACTTC. It encodes CAISDQTGRVETQYF. The V gene is TRBV10-3, the J gene TRBJ2-5, with TRBD1 matching over 7 bases. Per germline, CDR1 ENHRY and CDR2 SYGVKD. CDR3 size: 15 residues. The ends lost 3 bases at V and 5 bases at J; junction bases unmatched: 9.

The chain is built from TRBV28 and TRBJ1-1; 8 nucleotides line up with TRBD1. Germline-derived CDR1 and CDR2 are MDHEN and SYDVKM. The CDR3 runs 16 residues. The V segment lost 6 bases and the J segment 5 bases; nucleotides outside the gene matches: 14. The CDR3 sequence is CASRATTGQGETEAFF. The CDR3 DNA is TGTGCCAGCAGAGCAACAACCGGACAGGGAGAGACTGAAGCTTTCTTT.

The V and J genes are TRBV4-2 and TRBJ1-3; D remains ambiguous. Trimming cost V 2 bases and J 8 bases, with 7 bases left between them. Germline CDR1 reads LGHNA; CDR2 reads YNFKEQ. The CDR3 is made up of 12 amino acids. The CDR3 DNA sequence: TGTGCCAGCAGCCAAAAGTCCCACACCATATATTTT. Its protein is CASSQKSHTIYF.

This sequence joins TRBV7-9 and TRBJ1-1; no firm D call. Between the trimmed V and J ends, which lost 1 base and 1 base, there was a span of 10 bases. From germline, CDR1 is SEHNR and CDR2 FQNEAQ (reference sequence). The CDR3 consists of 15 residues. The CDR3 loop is CASSLDQTSNTEAFF. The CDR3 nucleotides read TGTGCCAGCAGCTTAGACCAGACTTCGAACACTGAAGCTTTCTTT. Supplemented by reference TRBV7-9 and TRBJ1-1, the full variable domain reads DTGVSQNPRHKITKRGQNVTFRCDPISEHNRLYWYRQTLGQGPEFLTYFQNEAQLEKSRLLSDRFSAERPKGSFSTLEIQRTEQGDSAMYLCASSLDQTSNTEAFFGQGTRLTVV.

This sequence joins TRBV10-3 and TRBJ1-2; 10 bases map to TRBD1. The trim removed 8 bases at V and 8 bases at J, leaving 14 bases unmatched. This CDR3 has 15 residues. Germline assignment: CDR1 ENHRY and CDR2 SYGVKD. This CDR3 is CAIRGQGGTRSGYTF. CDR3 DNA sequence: TGTGCCATCCGAGGACAGGGGGGGACCAGGAGCGGCTACACCTTC.

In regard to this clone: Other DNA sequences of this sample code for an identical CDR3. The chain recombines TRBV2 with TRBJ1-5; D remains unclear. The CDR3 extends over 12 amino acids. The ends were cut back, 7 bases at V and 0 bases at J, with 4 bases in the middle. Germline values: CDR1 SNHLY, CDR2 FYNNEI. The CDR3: CASKGSNQPQHF. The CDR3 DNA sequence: TGTGCCAGCAAGGGTAGCAATCAGCCCCAGCATTTT.

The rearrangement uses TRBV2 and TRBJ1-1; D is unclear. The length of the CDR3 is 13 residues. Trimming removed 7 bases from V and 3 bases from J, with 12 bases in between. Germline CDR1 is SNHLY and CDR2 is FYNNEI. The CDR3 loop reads CASIVVEDTEAFF. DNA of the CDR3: TGTGCCAGCATAGTCGTAGAGGACACTGAAGCTTTCTTT.

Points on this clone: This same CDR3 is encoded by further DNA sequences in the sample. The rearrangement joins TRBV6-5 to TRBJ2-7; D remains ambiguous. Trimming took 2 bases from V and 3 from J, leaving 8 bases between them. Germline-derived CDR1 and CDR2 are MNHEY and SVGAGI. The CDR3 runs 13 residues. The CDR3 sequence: CASSYAGSYEQYF. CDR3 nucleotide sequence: TGTGCCAGCAGTTACGCTGGCAGCTACGAGCAGTACTTC.

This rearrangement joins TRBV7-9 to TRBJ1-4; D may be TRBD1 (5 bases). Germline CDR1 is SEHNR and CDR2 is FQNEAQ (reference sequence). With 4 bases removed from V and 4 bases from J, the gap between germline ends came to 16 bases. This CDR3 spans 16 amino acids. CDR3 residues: CASSSKGLAVNEKLFF. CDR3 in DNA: TGTGCCAGCAGCTCCAAGGGGCTTGCAGTTAATGAAAAACTGTTTTTT.

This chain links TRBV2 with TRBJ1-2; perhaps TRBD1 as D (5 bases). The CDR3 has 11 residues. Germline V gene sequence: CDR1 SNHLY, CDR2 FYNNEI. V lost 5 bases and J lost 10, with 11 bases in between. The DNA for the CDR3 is TGTGCCAGCAGTTCAGACAGAGACTACACCTTC. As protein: CASSSDRDYTF.